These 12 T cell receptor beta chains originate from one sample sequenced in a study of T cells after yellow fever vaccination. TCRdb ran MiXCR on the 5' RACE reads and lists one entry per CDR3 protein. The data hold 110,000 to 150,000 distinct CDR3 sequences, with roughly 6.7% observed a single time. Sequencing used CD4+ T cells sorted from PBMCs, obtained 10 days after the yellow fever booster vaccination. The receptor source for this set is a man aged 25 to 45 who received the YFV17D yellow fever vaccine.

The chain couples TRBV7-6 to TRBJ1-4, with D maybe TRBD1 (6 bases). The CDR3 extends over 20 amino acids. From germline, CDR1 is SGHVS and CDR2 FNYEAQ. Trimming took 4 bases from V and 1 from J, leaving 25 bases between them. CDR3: CASSWRIRGSTRGTNEKLFF. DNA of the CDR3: TGTGCCAGCAGCTGGAGAATCCGAGGGTCGACCAGGGGAACTAATGAAAAACTGTTTTTT. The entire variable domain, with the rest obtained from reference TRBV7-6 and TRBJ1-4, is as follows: GAGVSQSPRYKVTKRGQDVALRCDPISGHVSLYWYRQALGQGPEFLTYFNYEAQQDKSGLPNDRFSAERPEGSISTLTIQRTEQRDSAMYRCASSWRIRGSTRGTNEKLFFGSGTQLSVL.

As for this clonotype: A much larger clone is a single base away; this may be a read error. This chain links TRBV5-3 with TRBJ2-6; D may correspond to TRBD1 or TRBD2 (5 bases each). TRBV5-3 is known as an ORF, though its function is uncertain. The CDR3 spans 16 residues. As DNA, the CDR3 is TGTGCCAGTTTCAGCGGAGCCCACTCTGGGGCCAGCGTCCTGACTTTC. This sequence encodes CASFSGAHSGASVLTF.

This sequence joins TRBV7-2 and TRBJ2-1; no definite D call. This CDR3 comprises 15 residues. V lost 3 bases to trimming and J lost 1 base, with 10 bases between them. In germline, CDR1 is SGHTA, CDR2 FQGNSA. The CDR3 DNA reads TGTGCCAGCAGCTTGGCGGTAGGGTCCTACAATGAGCAGTTCTTC. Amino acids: CASSLAVGSYNEQFF.

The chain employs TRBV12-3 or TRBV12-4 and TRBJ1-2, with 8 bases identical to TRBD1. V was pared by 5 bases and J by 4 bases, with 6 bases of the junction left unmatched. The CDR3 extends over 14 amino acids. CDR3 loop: CASSLGQGVYGYTF. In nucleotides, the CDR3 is TGTGCCAGCAGTCTTGGACAGGGCGTCTATGGCTACACCTTC.

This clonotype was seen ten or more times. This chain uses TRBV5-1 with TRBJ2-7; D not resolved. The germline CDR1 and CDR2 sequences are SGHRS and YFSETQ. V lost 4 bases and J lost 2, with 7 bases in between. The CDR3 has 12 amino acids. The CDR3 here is CASSRTTYEQYF. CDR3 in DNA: TGCGCCAGCAGCCGGACCACCTACGAGCAGTACTTC.

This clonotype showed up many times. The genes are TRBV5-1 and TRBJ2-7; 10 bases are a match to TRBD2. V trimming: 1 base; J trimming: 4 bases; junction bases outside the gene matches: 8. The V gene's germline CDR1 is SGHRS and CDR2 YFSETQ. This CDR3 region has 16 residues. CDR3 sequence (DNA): TGCGCCAGCAGCTTGTTTGGTAGCGGGAGGAATTACGAGCAGTACTTC. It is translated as CASSLFGSGRNYEQYF.

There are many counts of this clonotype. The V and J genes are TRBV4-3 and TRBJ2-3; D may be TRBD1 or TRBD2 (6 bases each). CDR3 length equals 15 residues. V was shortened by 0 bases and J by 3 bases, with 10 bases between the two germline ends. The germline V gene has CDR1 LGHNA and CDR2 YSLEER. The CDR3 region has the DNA TGCGCCAGCAGCCAAGATAGGGGGGTTACAGATACGCAGTATTTT. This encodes CASSQDRGVTDTQYF.

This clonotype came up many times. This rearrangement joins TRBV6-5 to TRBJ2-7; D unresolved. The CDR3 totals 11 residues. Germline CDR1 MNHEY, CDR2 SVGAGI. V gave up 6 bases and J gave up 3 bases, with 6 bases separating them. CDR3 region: CASRQGYEQYF. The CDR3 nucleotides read TGTGCCAGCAGGCAAGGCTACGAGCAGTACTTC.

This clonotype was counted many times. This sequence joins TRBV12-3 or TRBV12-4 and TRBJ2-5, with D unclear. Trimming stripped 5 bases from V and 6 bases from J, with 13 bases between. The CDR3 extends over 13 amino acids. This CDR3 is CASSPSRVQTQYF. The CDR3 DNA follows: TGTGCCAGCAGTCCGTCTAGGGTACAGACCCAGTACTTC.

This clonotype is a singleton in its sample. The CDR3 DNA reads as TGTGCCTCCACCCAAGATGTAAGGGGTCCCTCTGGGGCCAACGTCCTGACTTTC. It encodes CASTQDVRGPSGANVLTF. The genes are TRBV3-1 and TRBJ2-6, with D maybe TRBD1 (5 bases). The CDR3 is 18 amino acids. The germline CDR1 and CDR2 sequences are LGHDT and YNNKEL (reference sequence). Trimming left V 11 bases short and J 0 bases short, with 23 bases between.

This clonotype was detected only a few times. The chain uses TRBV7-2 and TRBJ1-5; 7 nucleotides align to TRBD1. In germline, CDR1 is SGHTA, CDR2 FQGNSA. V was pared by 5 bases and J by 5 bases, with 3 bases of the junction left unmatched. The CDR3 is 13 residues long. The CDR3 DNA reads TGTGCCAGCAGCCCCGACAGGGATCAGCCCCAGCATTTT. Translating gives CASSPDRDQPQHF.

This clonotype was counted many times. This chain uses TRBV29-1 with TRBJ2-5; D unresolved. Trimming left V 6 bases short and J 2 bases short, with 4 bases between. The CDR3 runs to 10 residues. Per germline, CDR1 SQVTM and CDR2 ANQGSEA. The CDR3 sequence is CSVVQETQYF. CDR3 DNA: TGCAGCGTCGTACAAGAGACCCAGTACTTC.